This TCR beta chain came from a study of cytomegalovirus exposure and HLA in healthy donors. Study results and limitations: An assumption of roughly uniform sequencing depth across donors underlay the presence/absence analyses.

The CDR3 sequence is 16 residues long. Germline V gene lookup returns CDR1 GTSNPN and CDR2 SVGIG (reference sequence). V lost 1 base and J lost 0; bases outside the gene matches: 6. The PCR ran on 60 Vbeta and 13 Jbeta primers. Profiled with immunoSEQ multiplex PCR; TCRdb holds only in-frame clones, not every one. The repertoire shows fewer than 110,000 clones; the top ten hold 3% to 3.5%. Whereas donors were nominally healthy upon sampling, unrecorded immune exposures were probable. As concerns this clone: Its antigen is unknown.

This chain joins TRBV30 and TRBJ1-2, with TRBD1 matching over 9 bases. The receptor's source is a man aged 35 to 55 in good health and CMV-seronegative. Material: PBMCs. This CDR3 reads CAWSGGQGGPNYGYTF. CDR3 bases: TGTGCCTGGAGTGGGGGACAGGGAGGGCCTAACTATGGCTACACCTTC.